Presented here are 27 T cell receptor beta chains from one specimen sequenced in a study of monozygotic twins with inflammatory bowel disease. TCRdb reanalyzed the 5' RACE reads, giving one entry per CDR3 protein sequence and no DNA. In total, the table holds 300,000 to 350,000 distinct CDR3 sequences. Specimen: blood. Receptor source: a human donor with ulcerative colitis or Crohn's disease, or a healthy co-twin of an affected twin (not recorded which).

The chain joins TRBV6-1 to TRBJ2-3; checking the TCRdb D call of TRBD1 is not possible without DNA. Looked up from germline, CDR1 is MNHNS and CDR2 is SASEGT. The CDR3 is made up of 16 amino acids. The CDR3: CATRWSRESSTDTQYF.

V gene TRBV5-1 combines with J gene TRBJ2-7; TCRdb's D call, TRBD1, is unchecked because there is no DNA. Germline CDR1 reads SGHRS; CDR2 reads YFSETQ. The CDR3 consists of 15 residues. The CDR3 here is CASRSNRASDHEQYF.

The chain links TRBV12-5 to TRBJ2-5. The length of the CDR3 is 12 residues. The germline CDR1 and CDR2 sequences are LGHNT and FRNRAP. The CDR3 is CASGLELETQYF.

The chain recombines TRBV28 with TRBJ2-1; TCRdb gives TRBD2 as the D gene, but with no DNA this cannot be confirmed. From germline, CDR1 is MDHEN and CDR2 SYDVKM. The CDR3 length is 19 residues. The CDR3 sequence is CASSLFGLAGTSSYNEQFF.

The chain carries TRBV11-2 and TRBJ2-1. The CDR3 extends over 15 amino acids. Germline CDR1 and CDR2: SGHAT and FQNNGV. The CDR3 reads CASSLAGIAYNEQFF.

The chain employs TRBV20-1 and TRBJ2-2; the TCRdb call, TRBD1, lacks DNA for checking. CDR1 and CDR2 (germline): DFQATT, SNEGSKA (reference sequence). This CDR3 has 15 amino acids. The CDR3 region is CSARDRGAGAGELFF.

V and J are TRBV9 and TRBJ2-7; TCRdb proposes TRBD1, but this gene call is untestable without DNA. CDR1 and CDR2 from the germline V gene are SGDLS and YYNGEE. CDR3 length equals 14 residues. CDR3: CASSKGGGPYEQYF.

The chain links TRBV10-3 to TRBJ1-6. This CDR3 has 15 residues. Per the germline V gene, CDR1 is ENHRY and CDR2 is SYGVKD. CDR3 residues: CAISGKAGSNSPLHF.

This chain's CDR3 is CASSITIAGGNEQFF. The chain carries TRBV19 and TRBJ2-1; TCRdb's assignment of TRBD2 cannot be checked, as there is no DNA. Germline CDR1 is LNHDA and CDR2 is SQIVND (reference sequence). This CDR3 contains 15 residues.

The rearrangement links TRBV4-1 to TRBJ2-7; with no DNA, the TCRdb D assignment of TRBD1 cannot be verified. This CDR3 comprises 21 residues. Germline V gene lookup returns CDR1 MGHRA and CDR2 YSYEKL. The CDR3 region is CASSQDWTGQGWTLSSYEQYF.

This sequence joins TRBV7-2 and TRBJ2-5; with no DNA, the TCRdb D assignment of TRBD1 cannot be verified. This CDR3 region has 15 residues. Looked up from germline, CDR1 is SGHTA and CDR2 is FQGNSA. This CDR3 is CASTLGTGGRETQYF.

The chain recombines TRBV20-1 with TRBJ1-5; the TCRdb call, TRBD1, lacks DNA for checking. CDR3 length: 14 amino acids. Germline-derived CDR1 and CDR2 are DFQATT and SNEGSKA (reference sequence). The CDR3 reads CSASDGQYNQPQHF.

The chain couples TRBV7-9 to TRBJ2-1; TCRdb's assignment of TRBD2 cannot be checked, as there is no DNA. CDR3 length equals 15 residues. The germline gives CDR1 SEHNR, CDR2 FQNEAQ (reference sequence). CDR3 sequence reads: CASSGTSGGANEQFF.

The gene calls are TRBV5-1 and TRBJ1-2; no DNA is available, so the TRBD1 call from TCRdb remains unchecked. Germline lookup yields CDR1 SGHRS and CDR2 YFSETQ. The CDR3 is 16 residues long. CDR3 sequence reads: CASTLEGSQGKDGYTF.

The chain carries TRBV10-3 and TRBJ1-2; TCRdb's assignment of TRBD1 cannot be checked, as there is no DNA. The CDR3 totals 14 residues. CDR1 and CDR2 (germline): ENHRY, SYGVKD. This chain's CDR3 is CAISEPGTDYGYTF.

The rearrangement links TRBV29-1 to TRBJ2-7; TCRdb's D call of TRBD1 is untestable without DNA. CDR3 size: 13 residues. Germline assignment: CDR1 SQVTM and CDR2 ANQGSEA. CDR3 residues: CSPIRDSTYEQYF.

The chain has TRBV19 and TRBJ2-1; lacking DNA, the TRBD2 call made by TCRdb goes unchecked. The CDR3 runs 17 residues. Germline loops: CDR1 LNHDA, CDR2 SQIVND (reference sequence). The CDR3 protein is CASKVAGRDRTTGEQFF.

The chain uses TRBV4-1 and TRBJ2-3; TCRdb returns TRBD1, unconfirmable since there is no DNA. This CDR3 has 18 residues. Germline-derived CDR1 and CDR2 are MGHRA and YSYEKL. The CDR3 spells CASSQVMSPQGATDTQYF.

The chain has TRBV12-3 or TRBV12-4 and TRBJ2-7; the D gene TCRdb calls, TRBD1, cannot be checked with no DNA. CDR3 length equals 13 residues. CDR3 in amino acids: CASSLQGTGEQYF.

The chain is built from TRBV19 and TRBJ1-1. This CDR3 contains 13 residues. Germline CDR1 and CDR2: LNHDA and SQIVND (reference sequence). CDR3 region: CASSPRIATEAFF.

This chain joins TRBV3-1 and TRBJ2-7; TCRdb picks TRBD2, but there is no DNA to check that call. The germline V gene encodes CDR1 LGHDT and CDR2 YNNKEL (reference sequence). This CDR3 is built from 15 residues. The CDR3 sequence: CASSQNPGLPYEQYF.

V usage is TRBV5-1 and J usage is TRBJ2-3. The CDR3 has 13 residues. Germline V gene sequence: CDR1 SGHRS, CDR2 YFSETQ. CDR3 residues: CASSLISTDTQYF.

The chain's CDR3 is CASSLISYSEQFF. The chain employs TRBV5-1 and TRBJ2-1. This CDR3 region has 13 residues. Looked up from germline, CDR1 is SGHRS and CDR2 is YFSETQ.

The chain joins TRBV20-1 to TRBJ1-1; no DNA is available, so the TRBD1 call from TCRdb remains unchecked. The CDR3 spans 14 residues. Germline V gives CDR1 DFQATT, CDR2 SNEGSKA (reference sequence). CDR3 in amino acids: CSALTGEGGPEAFF.

The chain uses TRBV5-1 and TRBJ2-6. The CDR3 is made up of 16 amino acids. The germline gives CDR1 SGHRS, CDR2 YFSETQ. CDR3 sequence reads: CASSLDGYSGANVLTF.

V gene TRBV6-5 combines with J gene TRBJ1-5; no DNA is available, so the TRBD1 call from TCRdb remains unchecked. The CDR3 extends over 13 amino acids. Germline CDR1 reads MNHEY; CDR2 reads SVGAGI. CDR3 sequence reads: CASRPRQAQPQHF.

The chain couples TRBV7-3 to TRBJ2-1; TCRdb selects TRBD2, and the lack of DNA leaves this call unchecked. Germline values: CDR1 SGHTA, CDR2 FQGTGA. The CDR3 is 14 amino acids. The CDR3 is CASSLVALGGEQFF.